A single sample is the source of the 29 T cell receptor beta chains below, sequenced in a study of tumor-infiltrating lymphocytes in primary liver carcinoma. Germline DNA was also extracted, and blood RNA was taken from unsorted whole blood. Production of TCR beta cDNA used approximately 0.45 ug total RNA together with a constant-region primer. Three-round nested multiplex PCR performed with slightly modified ARM-PCR produced the TCR beta libraries. It was with TRBV1-TRBV30 forward primers and a C-beta reverse primer that the first two PCR rounds were run, at around 9 cycles each. MiXCR, applied by TCRdb to the multiplex PCR reads, yields one record per CDR3 protein. Here the sample spans about 310,000 distinct CDR3 sequences, around three fifths being singletons. The sequenced sample consisted of peripheral blood. The receptors were sampled from a man aged 35 to 55 with primary liver carcinoma and hepatitis B virus infection.

In its sample, this clonotype was seen many times. The genes are TRBV6-5 and TRBJ2-2, with 7 bases lining up with TRBD2. This CDR3 contains 15 residues. In germline, CDR1 is MNHEY, CDR2 SVGAGI. J gave up 4 bases and V 2 bases, and 4 bases lay outside the gene matches. CDR3 in amino acids: CASSYGGRGTGELFF. The CDR3 DNA reads TGTGCCAGCAGTTACGGCGGGAGAGGCACCGGGGAGCTGTTTTTT.

This clonotype was found many times. The chain carries TRBV10-3 and TRBJ2-7; the D is unclear. The ends were cut back, 6 bases at V and 0 bases at J, with 15 bases in the middle. Germline lookup yields CDR1 ENHRY and CDR2 SYGVKD. CDR3 size: 15 residues. The CDR3 here is CAIRTGQWGSYEQYF. CDR3 nucleotides: TGTGCCATCAGAACCGGTCAGTGGGGCTCCTACGAGCAGTACTTC.

This clonotype was detected only a few times. The genes are TRBV5-1 and TRBJ1-6; D unclear. There are 16 residues in the CDR3. The ends were cut back, 4 bases at V and 5 bases at J, with 16 bases in the middle. Germline CDR1 is SGHRS and CDR2 is YFSETQ. The CDR3 loop is CASSDSGFGDNSPLHF. The CDR3 DNA follows: TGCGCCAGCAGCGACTCAGGTTTCGGCGATAATTCACCCCTCCACTTT.

This clonotype was detected ten times or more. This sequence joins TRBV12-3 or TRBV12-4 and TRBJ2-3; tentatively, D is TRBD1 or TRBD2 (5 bases each). The CDR3 is made up of 15 amino acids. Trimming cost V 6 bases and J 1 base, with 14 bases left between them. DNA for the CDR3: TGTGCCAGCAGACCGGGGCCACCCGGCACAGATACGCAGTATTTT. Residues: CASRPGPPGTDTQYF.

Comment on this clonotype: Compared with germline, one end of the junction differs, possibly owing to a read error. The chain joins TRBV28 to TRBJ1-5; TRBD1 matches 9 bases. Germline V lookup: CDR1 MDHEN, CDR2 SYDVKM. The CDR3 runs to 14 residues. CDR3 in DNA: TGTGCCAGCAATTTACAGGGGGCAGAACAGCCCCAGCATTTT. It specifies CASNLQGAEQPQHF.

This clonotype has more than one count but fewer than ten. This may come from a read error, since a much larger clone is one base off. V usage is TRBV4-1 and J usage is TRBJ1-5; 11 bases match TRBD1. Germline V gene lookup returns CDR1 MGHRA and CDR2 YSYEKL. This CDR3 region has 16 residues. DNA of the CDR3: TGCGCCAACAGCCAAGCGGGACAGGGGGGCAATCAGCCCCAGCATTTT. Protein sequence: CANSQAGQGGNQPQHF.

Concerning this clonotype itself: Since a much larger clone is just one base distant, this may be a read error. V usage is TRBV12-3 or TRBV12-4 and J usage is TRBJ2-1; no clear D. This CDR3 has 16 residues. The CDR3 reads CASSLFRTSSYNEEFF. The CDR3 region has the DNA TGTGCCAGCAGTCTCTTCCGTACGAGCTCCTACAATGAGGAGTTCTTC.

The J gene is TRBJ2-1, the V gene TRBV29-1; D perhaps matches TRBD1 (6 bases). CDR1 SQVTM and CDR2 ANQGSEA come from the germline V gene. The CDR3 length is 14 residues. The CDR3 is CIVDGTRVSNEQFF. The CDR3 nucleotides read TGCATTGTCGACGGGACAAGGGTGAGCAATGAGCAGTTCTTC.

Of note for this clonotype: A much larger clone differs from this one at a single base, so this may be a read error. The chain is built from TRBV6-6 and TRBJ1-2; tentatively, D is TRBD1 (5 bases). The CDR3 spans 13 residues. The germline V gene has CDR1 MNHNY and CDR2 SVGAGI (reference sequence). Here the CDR3 DNA reads TGTACCAGCAGCTTGATAGGGGTGAACGGCTACACCTTC. Translating gives CTSSLIGVNGYTF.

This clonotype was detected ten times or more. The V and J genes are TRBV4-3 and TRBJ1-2; 8 bases line up with TRBD1. CDR3 length: 17 amino acids. CDR1 LGHNA and CDR2 YSLEER come from the germline V gene. V lost 0 bases, J lost 3 bases, and 9 bases stayed unmatched. The CDR3 nucleotides read TGCGCCAGCAGCCAAGATACCCGCAGGGGGCTTGACTATGGCTACACCTTC. It encodes CASSQDTRRGLDYGYTF.

The table lists this clonotype with a count of one. At one end, the junction sequence differs from germline, possibly due to a read error. The rearrangement joins TRBV6-5 to TRBJ2-7, with D possibly being TRBD1 (6 bases). This CDR3 has 15 residues. CDR1 and CDR2 from the germline V gene are MNHEY and SVGAGI. The CDR3 loop is CTSTPGTRGNYEQYF. CDR3 DNA: TGTACCAGCACCCCCGGGACAAGGGGCAACTACGAGCAGTACTTC.

Remarks on this clonotype: A much larger clone differs by one base, so this may be a read error. The CDR3 sequence is CASSLILGRGDQETQYF. The CDR3 DNA follows: TGTGCCAGCAGCTTGATCCTGGGACGGGGAGACCAAGAGACCCAGTACTTC. The J gene is TRBJ2-5, the V gene TRBV11-1; D possibly uses TRBD1 or TRBD2 (5 bases each). CDR3 length: 17 residues. The V end was cut by 3 bases, the J end by 0 bases, with 17 bases between. Germline CDR1 SGHAT, CDR2 FQDESV (reference sequence).

Concerning this clonotype: This may stem from a read error, because a much larger clone lies one nucleotide away. The rearrangement uses TRBV13 and TRBJ2-5; TRBD1 is a possible D gene (6 bases). The CDR3 loop spans 14 amino acids. CDR1 and CDR2 (germline): PRHDT, FYEKMQ (reference sequence). This CDR3 reads CASSTRQVQGTQYF. For the CDR3, the DNA is TGTGCCAGCAGCACTCGACAGGTCCAAGGGACCCAGTACTTC.

Of note for this clonotype: A read error may account for a junction end that differs from germline. The rearrangement links TRBV28 to TRBJ2-6, with unresolved D. This CDR3 contains 17 residues. Germline V gene lookup returns CDR1 MDHEN and CDR2 SYDVKM. This CDR3 reads CANSFGRFRAGANVLTF. CDR3 nucleotides: TGTGCCAACAGTTTTGGCAGGTTTCGCGCTGGGGCCAACGTCCTGACTTTC.

The chain uses TRBV4-1 and TRBJ2-7; D might be TRBD1 (5 bases). The CDR3 totals 15 residues. Per germline, CDR1 MGHRA and CDR2 YSYEKL. This CDR3 reads CPGSQVTWGEYEQYF. The CDR3 bases are TGCCCCGGCAGCCAAGTTACATGGGGCGAGTACGAGCAGTACTTC.

This chain links TRBV5-8 with TRBJ2-6; D gene ambiguous. The CDR3 sequence is 14 residues long. Trimming pared 0 bases from V and 2 bases from J, leaving 3 bases between. Germline V gives CDR1 SGHTS, CDR2 YDEGEE. The CDR3 region is CASSLVTGANVLTF. The CDR3 coding sequence is TGTGCCAGCAGCTTGGTTACTGGGGCCAACGTCCTGACTTTC.

Details on this clonotype: This may stem from a read error, because a much larger clone lies one nucleotide away. The chain joins TRBV6-5 to TRBJ2-2; 9 bases map to TRBD1. Trimming took 6 bases from V and 6 from J; bases not matched to a gene: 8. The CDR3 totals 15 residues. Per the germline V gene, CDR1 is MNHEY and CDR2 is SVGAGI. The CDR3 DNA is TGTGCCAGCAGAGCCAGACAGGGGGGGTCCGGGGAGCTGTTTTTT. It codes for CASRARQGGSGELFF.

The CDR3 coding sequence is TGTGCCAGCAGAAACGGTGGGTCAACTAATGAAAAACTGTTTTTT. Its translation: CASRNGGSTNEKLFF. V gene TRBV6-5 combines with J gene TRBJ1-4, with D hard to call. Germline V lookup: CDR1 MNHEY, CDR2 SVGAGI. This CDR3 is built from 15 residues. The V gene lost 6 bases and the J gene lost 0 bases, with 11 bases spanning the gap.

About this clonotype: An end of the junction differs from the germline gene, which may be a read error. J is TRBJ2-4 and V is TRBV12-3 or TRBV12-4; perhaps TRBD1 as D (5 bases). The CDR3 consists of 13 residues. CDR3 region: CVSCLSSGNIQYF. The DNA for the CDR3 is TGTGTCAGCTGTTTATCATCAGGGAACATTCAGTACTTC.

This clonotype was seen more than once but under ten times. The chain recombines TRBV28 with TRBJ2-2; 9 nucleotides agree with TRBD2. Germline-derived CDR1 and CDR2 are MDHEN and SYDVKM. Losses at the gene ends were 7 bases for V and 7 bases for J; bases not matched to a gene: 16. This CDR3 has 17 residues. CDR3 nucleotide sequence: TGTGCCAGCACCCCGCCTGGGGTAGCGGGAGACATCGGGGAGCTGTTTTTT. Translating gives CASTPPGVAGDIGELFF.

This clonotype has a single count. An end of the junction does not agree with germline; a read error may underlie this. The rearrangement uses TRBV20-1 and TRBJ2-2; 8 nucleotides match TRBD1. This CDR3 contains 14 residues. The germline gives CDR1 DFQATT, CDR2 SNEGSKA (reference sequence). The CDR3 region is CGVDGQGYTGELFF. CDR3 sequence (DNA): TGCGGAGTAGATGGACAGGGTTACACTGGGGAGCTGTTTTTT.

In this sample, this clonotype turned up many times. The J gene is TRBJ1-1, the V gene TRBV6-5; a possible D gene is TRBD1 (5 bases). Germline CDR1 is MNHEY and CDR2 is SVGAGI. V was clipped by 2 bases and J by 2 bases, with 6 bases between them. The CDR3 is 13 amino acids. The CDR3 DNA follows: TGTGCCAGCAGTTACCAGGGTAACACTGAAGCTTTCTTT. It encodes CASSYQGNTEAFF.

This clonotype appeared many times. The chain employs TRBV4-3 and TRBJ1-5; D unresolved. The V end was cut by 3 bases, the J end by 7 bases, with 7 bases between. The CDR3 is 12 residues long. Germline V gene lookup returns CDR1 LGHNA and CDR2 YSLEER. CDR3 sequence reads: CASSHLGQPQHF. CDR3 sequence (DNA): TGCGCCAGCAGCCACCTGGGCCAGCCCCAGCATTTT.

Concerning this clonotype: A much larger clonotype is one base distant, so this may be a read error. The chain joins TRBV14 to TRBJ2-3, with no clear D. Trimming took off 8 bases at V and 2 bases at J, with 14 bases between the two ends. The CDR3 loop spans 14 amino acids. Per germline, CDR1 SGHDN and CDR2 FVKESK. The CDR3, as DNA: TGTGCCAGCCCAAGCTTCGCGGCCACAGATACGCAGTATTTT. Its translation: CASPSFAATDTQYF.

On this clonotype itself: One base away lies a much larger clone, so this may be a sequencing read error. The chain recombines TRBV4-1 with TRBJ1-2; 8 nucleotides match TRBD1. J gave up 8 bases and V 5 bases, and 13 bases lay outside the gene matches. The CDR3 contains 15 residues. The germline gives CDR1 MGHRA, CDR2 YSYEKL. Here the CDR3 reads CASSTGQGPPKGYTF. DNA of the CDR3: TGCGCCAGCAGCACCGGACAGGGCCCCCCGAAGGGCTACACCTTC.

Comment on this clonotype: This clone may be a read error of a much larger clone one base away. V gene TRBV4-1 combines with J gene TRBJ2-1, with TRBD1 identical over 7 bases. Looked up from germline, CDR1 is MGHRA and CDR2 is YSYEKL. This CDR3 spans 16 amino acids. The chain's CDR3 is CTSSQEGASSYNEQFF. DNA for the CDR3: TGCACCAGCAGCCAAGAGGGGGCCAGCTCCTACAATGAGCAGTTCTTC.

This chain links TRBV29-1 with TRBJ1-4; D gene unclear. Germline CDR1 SQVTM, CDR2 ANQGSEA. With 8 bases removed from V and 2 bases from J, the gap between germline ends came to 15 bases. This CDR3 has 14 amino acids. Written as DNA, the CDR3 is TGCAGCATTAAATTGGAACAGACTAATGAAAAACTGTTTTTT. This sequence encodes CSIKLEQTNEKLFF.

This clonotype was picked up one time. Given a much more abundant clone one base away, this may be a read error. The chain is built from TRBV4-2 and TRBJ1-2; D gene ambiguous. Trimming removed 0 bases at V and 2 bases at J, with 10 bases between. Germline V gene data show CDR1 as LGHNA and CDR2 as YNFKEQ. The CDR3 runs 15 residues. The CDR3 loop reads CASSQDHQGNYGYTF. The DNA of the CDR3 is TGTGCCAGCAGCCAAGATCATCAAGGGAACTATGGCTACACCTTC.

This clonotype was found many times. CDR3 DNA sequence: TGTGCCAGCAGCCCCGGGGGTTACAATGAGCAGTTCTTC. Residues: CASSPGGYNEQFF. The chain links TRBV12-3 or TRBV12-4 to TRBJ2-1; D might be TRBD2 (6 bases). The CDR3 runs 13 residues. Trimming cost V 6 bases and J 4 bases, with 10 bases left between them.